This paragraph covers one TCR beta chain sequence. Its antigen is not identified. These data originate in a study of T cells in Graves' hyperthyroidism and ophthalmopathy. Regions amplified from RNA transcripts were the TCR beta CDR3 regions. TCR CDR3 regions were first amplified by RT-PCR with HTBI primers. TCRdb ran MiXCR on the multiplex PCR reads and lists one entry per CDR3 protein. The data hold 250,000 to 300,000 distinct CDR3 sequences, with roughly 19% observed a single time. Study outcomes and limitations: Most clonotypes expanded in the thyroid (above 0.001) were also present in blood.

Ophthalmopathy patients had Clinical Activity Score at least 3, NOSPECS grade at least 4, duration under 3 months. The V and J ends lost 3 bases and 4 bases respectively, with 7 bases between them. CDR3 length: 13 residues. Germline CDR1 reads LNHDA; CDR2 reads SQIVND (reference sequence). The sequenced material came from blood. This receptor was identified in a man aged 50-60 years with Graves' ophthalmopathy. The genes are TRBV19 and TRBJ2-1; D is unresolved. The CDR3 protein is CASSIGFYNEQFF. The CDR3 DNA is TGTGCCAGTAGTATCGGTTTTTACAATGAGCAGTTCTTC.